This T cell receptor beta chain comes out of a study of shared clonotypes between healthy human individuals. The germline V gene encodes CDR1 MDHEN and CDR2 SYDVKM. Trimming shortened V by 7 bases and J by 7 bases, and 19 bases separated the two germline ends. CDR3 length equals 14 residues. Naive CD8 populations comprised CD45RO-negative cells positively selected for CCR7, excluding terminally differentiated effector memory CD45RA+ cells. Assay used: immunoSEQ multiplex PCR; TCRdb lists only in-frame clones, some missing. The table lists around 2.1 million clones, about 92% of them singletons. In regard to this clone: What it recognizes is unknown.

Broader study findings: Richness estimates generally favored naive over memory subsets.

This chain joins TRBV28 and TRBJ1-2; D call uncertain. Input material: naive CD8+ T cells from PBMCs. The clonotype comes from a man aged 18 to 30 in good health. Some clones in this sample may be carry-over from other donors' samples. The CDR3 nucleotides read TGTGCCAGCATGGCCGAGTCTGCTTTGAGTGGCTACACCTTC. As protein: CASMAESALSGYTF.